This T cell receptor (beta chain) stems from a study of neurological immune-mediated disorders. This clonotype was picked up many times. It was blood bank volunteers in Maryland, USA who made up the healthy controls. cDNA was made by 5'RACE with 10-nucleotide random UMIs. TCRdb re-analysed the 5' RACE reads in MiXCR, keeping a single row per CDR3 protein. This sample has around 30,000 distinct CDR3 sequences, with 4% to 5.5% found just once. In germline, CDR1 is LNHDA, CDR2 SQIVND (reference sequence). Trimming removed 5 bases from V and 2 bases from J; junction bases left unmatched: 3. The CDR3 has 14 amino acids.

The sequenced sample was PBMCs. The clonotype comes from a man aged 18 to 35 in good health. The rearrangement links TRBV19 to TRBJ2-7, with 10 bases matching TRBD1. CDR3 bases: TGTGCCAGTAGTGCCGGGACAGGGGCCTACGAGCAGTACTTC. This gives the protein CASSAGTGAYEQYF.